One sample yielded the 19 T cell receptor beta chains listed below, sequenced in a study of T cells after yellow fever vaccination. TCRdb used MiXCR to reprocess the 5' RACE reads, holding one entry per CDR3 protein. The sample lists 25,000 to 35,000 distinct CDR3 sequences, about 4.4% occurring once. The sample in question was CD8+ T cells sorted from PBMCs, obtained 5 days after the yellow fever booster vaccination. Receptors were obtained from a man aged 30-40 years who received the YFV17D yellow fever vaccine.

V usage is TRBV7-8 and J usage is TRBJ1-2; D is uncertain. Germline CDR1 reads SGHVS; CDR2 reads FQNEAQ. The CDR3 sequence is 12 residues long. V was cut by 0 bases and J by 8 bases, with 7 bases left in between. The CDR3 here is CASSLAGPGYTF. CDR3 DNA sequence: TGTGCCAGCAGCTTAGCAGGGCCCGGCTACACCTTC.

This clonotype was observed a few times. V is TRBV23-1 and J is TRBJ1-5; 9 nucleotides align to TRBD1. TRBV23-1 has ORF status, its function being uncertain. The CDR3 is made up of 15 amino acids. V trimming: 0 bases; J trimming: 5 bases; junction bases outside the gene matches: 2. The CDR3 DNA sequence: TGCGCCAGCAGTCAATCCGGGACAGGGTATCAGCCCCAGCATTTT. This codes for CASSQSGTGYQPQHF.

In this sample, this clonotype turned up many times. The genes are TRBV27 and TRBJ2-7; no reliable D call. CDR3 length: 12 residues. In germline, CDR1 is MNHEY, CDR2 SMNVEV (reference sequence). V lost 6 bases to trimming and J lost 6 bases, with 12 bases between them. CDR3 in amino acids: CASRPGLGEQYF. In DNA form, the CDR3 reads TGTGCCAGCAGGCCTGGGCTCGGCGAGCAGTACTTC.

This clonotype was seen repeatedly, ten times or more. The chain recombines TRBV18 with TRBJ2-7; tentatively, D is TRBD2 (5 bases). V gave up 2 bases and J gave up 4 bases, with 18 bases separating them. Looked up from germline, CDR1 is KGHSH and CDR2 is LQKENI. The CDR3 covers 16 residues. In DNA, the CDR3 is TGTGCCAGCTCACCAGTCGCGTTGGGAGTGGAGTACGAGCAGTACTTC. It codes for CASSPVALGVEYEQYF.

This clonotype was counted at least ten times. This chain links TRBV7-2 with TRBJ2-3; 9 nucleotides agree with TRBD1. Germline values: CDR1 SGHTA, CDR2 FQGNSA. This CDR3 comprises 16 residues. V shed 0 bases and J 2 bases; nucleotides not matched to a gene: 3. DNA for the CDR3: TGTGCCAGCAGCTTAGCTGGGACAGGGCCCACAGATACGCAGTATTTT. Protein: CASSLAGTGPTDTQYF. Using reference TRBV7-2 and TRBJ2-3 for the parts outside the CDR3, the full variable domain is GAGVSQSPSNKVTEKGKDVELRCDPISGHTALYWYRQSLGQGLEFLIYFQGNSAPDKSGLPSDRFSAERTGGSVSTLTIQRTQQEDSAVYLCASSLAGTGPTDTQYFGPGTRLTVL.

In this sample, this clonotype turned up many times. Compared with germline, one end of the junction differs, possibly owing to a read error. This chain uses TRBV20-1 with TRBJ2-1; D gene ambiguous. The CDR3 covers 12 residues. In germline, CDR1 is DFQATT, CDR2 SNEGSKA (reference sequence). This CDR3 reads CTAPSSYNEQFF. The CDR3 bases are TGTACAGCACCGAGCTCCTACAATGAGCAGTTCTTC.

This clonotype was seen repeatedly, ten times or more. V and J are TRBV29-1 and TRBJ2-1; 8 bases map to TRBD2. The CDR3 length is 17 residues. The ends lost 1 base at V and 2 bases at J; junction bases unmatched: 10. Germline-derived CDR1 and CDR2 are SQVTM and ANQGSEA. Written as DNA, the CDR3 is TGCAGCGTTGAAGGCCAGATCAGCGGGAGTACCTACAATGAGCAGTTCTTC. Translating gives CSVEGQISGSTYNEQFF.

This clonotype was detected ten times or more. V usage is TRBV19 and J usage is TRBJ1-3; D perhaps matches TRBD1 (5 bases). Germline CDR1 and CDR2: LNHDA and SQIVND (reference sequence). The CDR3 runs to 14 residues. Trimming stripped 4 bases from V and 0 bases from J, with 7 bases between. DNA of the CDR3: TGTGCCAGTAGTACCAGGGCCTCTGGAAACACCATATATTTT. The encoded protein is CASSTRASGNTIYF.

This clonotype was seen many times. V and J are TRBV20-1 and TRBJ2-1, with TRBD2 matching over 12 bases. Per the germline V gene, CDR1 is DFQATT and CDR2 is SNEGSKA (reference sequence). Trimming removed 5 bases from V and 9 bases from J; junction bases left unmatched: 8. This CDR3 is built from 14 residues. This CDR3 is CSAGGGLAGPEQFF. CDR3 DNA: TGCAGTGCTGGAGGAGGACTAGCGGGACCTGAGCAGTTCTTC.

This clonotype was seen repeatedly, ten times or more. The rearrangement uses TRBV5-6 and TRBJ1-6; no clear D. The germline gives CDR1 SGHDT, CDR2 YYEEEE. The CDR3 has 12 amino acids. The V end lost 4 bases, the J end lost 9 bases, and 8 bases lay between the germline ends. The CDR3 nucleotides are TGTGCCAGCAGCCCTGGCTCTTCACCCCTCCACTTT. Residues: CASSPGSSPLHF.

Many counts were recorded for this clonotype. The DNA of the CDR3 is TGTGCCAGCAGCTTAGGGACAGGGGACGGAAACACCATATATTTT. It codes for CASSLGTGDGNTIYF. The chain has TRBV7-9 and TRBJ1-3; 9 bases map to TRBD1. Germline CDR1 SEHNR, CDR2 FQNEAQ (reference sequence). V lost 1 base and J lost 4; bases outside the gene matches: 2. CDR3 size: 15 residues.

Sample share makes this clonotype medium-sized. J is TRBJ2-2 and V is TRBV7-8; D is uncertain. CDR1 and CDR2 from the germline V gene are SGHVS and FQNEAQ. This CDR3 has 13 residues. The ends were cut back, 0 bases at V and 6 bases at J, with 5 bases in the middle. The CDR3 spells CASSLAASGELFF. In nucleotides, the CDR3 is TGTGCCAGCAGCTTAGCGGCGTCCGGGGAGCTGTTTTTT.

This clonotype has at least ten counts. A read error may produce the germline difference seen at one junction end. The V call is TRBV7-7, the J call TRBJ2-5; D may be TRBD2 (7 bases). Germline V gene sequence: CDR1 SSHAT, CDR2 FNYEAQ (reference sequence). CDR3 length: 13 amino acids. The DNA for the CDR3 is TGTGCTAGCAGCCCATGGGGGGGCGAGACCCAGTACTTC. Residues: CASSPWGGETQYF.

There are many counts of this clonotype. CDR3 protein: CASSAGTAYNEQFF. CDR3 bases: TGTGCCAGCAGCGCCGGGACAGCTTACAATGAGCAGTTCTTC. This sequence joins TRBV27 and TRBJ2-1, with 7 positions matching TRBD1. V lost 6 bases and J lost 4; bases outside the gene matches: 6. Germline CDR1 is MNHEY and CDR2 is SMNVEV (reference sequence). This CDR3 contains 14 residues.

This clonotype was recorded at least ten times. This chain links TRBV7-9 with TRBJ2-1; 9 bases match TRBD2. CDR3 length: 12 amino acids. From germline, CDR1 is SEHNR and CDR2 FQNEAQ (reference sequence). The V segment lost 6 bases and the J segment 10 bases; nucleotides outside the gene matches: 4. DNA of the CDR3: TGTGCCAGCAGGGGAGCGGGAGGCGAGCAGTTCTTC. Protein: CASRGAGGEQFF.

This clonotype was seen ten or more times. This sequence joins TRBV25-1 and TRBJ2-7; perhaps TRBD2 as D (6 bases). The germline V gene encodes CDR1 MGHDK and CDR2 SYGVNS. The CDR3 loop spans 14 amino acids. V lost 4 bases and J lost 0, with 10 bases in between. CDR3: CASSAPGSSYEQYF. The DNA for the CDR3 is TGTGCCAGCAGTGCCCCCGGGAGCTCCTACGAGCAGTACTTC.

This clonotype appeared many times. The chain combines TRBV7-6 with TRBJ2-1, with D maybe TRBD1 (5 bases). Germline CDR1 is SGHVS and CDR2 is FNYEAQ. This CDR3 has 16 amino acids. The germline V and J ends were trimmed by 5 bases and 0 bases, with 14 bases remaining between them. The DNA of the CDR3 is TGTGCCAGCAGCCTACCCCCAGGGCCCTCCTACAATGAGCAGTTCTTC. Translation: CASSLPPGPSYNEQFF.

This clonotype appeared many times. V gene TRBV7-2 combines with J gene TRBJ2-3; 8 bases agree with TRBD1. CDR1 and CDR2 from the germline V gene are SGHTA and FQGNSA. This CDR3 has 17 amino acids. With V trimmed by 3 bases and J by 2 bases, 10 bases remained unmatched. DNA for the CDR3: TGTGCCAGCAGCTTCCAGGAACAGGGGGGCGCCACAGATACGCAGTATTTT. Translated, it gives CASSFQEQGGATDTQYF. Complete variable domain (other parts from reference TRBV7-2 and TRBJ2-3): GAGVSQSPSNKVTEKGKDVELRCDPISGHTALYWYRQSLGQGLEFLIYFQGNSAPDKSGLPSDRFSAERTGGSVSTLTIQRTQQEDSAVYLCASSFQEQGGATDTQYFGPGTRLTVL.

This clonotype was counted ten times or more. The rearrangement uses TRBV19 and TRBJ2-2; tentative D call: TRBD2 (6 bases). V was trimmed by 3 bases and J by 5 bases, leaving 13 bases between them. The CDR3 runs to 15 residues. Germline V gives CDR1 LNHDA, CDR2 SQIVND (reference sequence). The CDR3 nucleotides are TGTGCCAGTAGTATTATCGTCGGGGGAACCGGGGAGCTGTTTTTT. Translation: CASSIIVGGTGELFF.